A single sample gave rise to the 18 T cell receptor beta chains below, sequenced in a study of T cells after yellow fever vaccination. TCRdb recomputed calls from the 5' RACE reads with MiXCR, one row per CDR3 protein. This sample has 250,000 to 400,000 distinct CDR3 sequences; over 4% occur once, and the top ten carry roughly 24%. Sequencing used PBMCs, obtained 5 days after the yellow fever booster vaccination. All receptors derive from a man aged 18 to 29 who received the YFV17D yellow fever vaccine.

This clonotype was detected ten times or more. The CDR3 nucleotides are TGTGCCAGCAGCGTAGACGGGGAACCAGACTATGGCTACACCTTC. Its protein is CASSVDGEPDYGYTF. V is TRBV9 and J is TRBJ1-2; D ambiguous. The CDR3 sequence is 15 residues long. Germline CDR1 and CDR2: SGDLS and YYNGEE. Deletions cut 0 bases from V and 3 bases from J, with 12 bases between.

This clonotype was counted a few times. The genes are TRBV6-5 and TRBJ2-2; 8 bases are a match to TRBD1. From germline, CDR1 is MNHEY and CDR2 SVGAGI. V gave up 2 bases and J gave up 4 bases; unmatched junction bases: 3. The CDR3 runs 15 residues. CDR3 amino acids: CASSYGTGFTGELFF. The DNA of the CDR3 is TGTGCCAGCAGTTACGGGACAGGATTCACCGGGGAGCTGTTTTTT.

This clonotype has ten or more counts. The CDR3 loop is CASSTPRDRGGDTQYF. The CDR3 DNA is TGTGCCAGTAGTACGCCCCGAGACAGGGGTGGAGATACGCAGTATTTT. This chain connects TRBV19 to TRBJ2-3, with 8 bases identical to TRBD1. Germline loops: CDR1 LNHDA, CDR2 SQIVND (reference sequence). J lost 5 bases, V lost 4 bases, and 11 bases had no gene match. This CDR3 has 16 amino acids.

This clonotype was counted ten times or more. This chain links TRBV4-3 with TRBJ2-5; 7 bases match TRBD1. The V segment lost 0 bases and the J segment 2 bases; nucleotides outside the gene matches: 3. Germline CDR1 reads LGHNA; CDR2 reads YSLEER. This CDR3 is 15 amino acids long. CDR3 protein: CASSQDFRGQETQYF. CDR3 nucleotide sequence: TGCGCCAGCAGCCAAGATTTCAGGGGGCAAGAGACCCAGTACTTC.

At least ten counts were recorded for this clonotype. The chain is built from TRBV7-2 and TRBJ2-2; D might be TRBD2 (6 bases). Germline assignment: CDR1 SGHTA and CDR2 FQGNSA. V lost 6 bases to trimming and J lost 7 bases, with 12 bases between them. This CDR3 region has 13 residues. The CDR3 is CASSTTGGGELFF. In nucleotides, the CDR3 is TGTGCCAGCAGTACCACCGGGGGCGGGGAGCTGTTTTTT.

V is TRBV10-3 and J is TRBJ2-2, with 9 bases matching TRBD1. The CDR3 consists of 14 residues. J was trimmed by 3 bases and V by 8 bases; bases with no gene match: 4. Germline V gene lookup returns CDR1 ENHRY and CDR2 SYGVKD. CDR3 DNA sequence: TGTGCCATCGGGACAGGGTTTGACACCGGGGAGCTGTTTTTT. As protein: CAIGTGFDTGELFF.

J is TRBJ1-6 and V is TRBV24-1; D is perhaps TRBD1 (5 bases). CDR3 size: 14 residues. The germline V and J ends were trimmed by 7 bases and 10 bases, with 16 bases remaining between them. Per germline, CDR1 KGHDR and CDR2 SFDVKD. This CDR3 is CATSRGDGDSPLHF. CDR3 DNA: TGTGCCACCAGCCGGGGGGACGGCGACTCACCCCTCCACTTT.

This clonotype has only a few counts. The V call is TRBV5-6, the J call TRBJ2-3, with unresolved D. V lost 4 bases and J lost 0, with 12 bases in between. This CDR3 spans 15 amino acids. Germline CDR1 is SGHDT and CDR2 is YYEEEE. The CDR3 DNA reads TGTGCCAGCAGCCATCCAGGTTTAAGCACAGATACGCAGTATTTT. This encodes CASSHPGLSTDTQYF.

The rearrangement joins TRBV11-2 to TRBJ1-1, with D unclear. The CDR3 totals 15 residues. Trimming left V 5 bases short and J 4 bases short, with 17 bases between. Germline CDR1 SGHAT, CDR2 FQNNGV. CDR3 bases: TGTGCCAGCAGCGGGCTCGGAGGGTATGGCACTGAAGCTTTCTTT. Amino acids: CASSGLGGYGTEAFF.

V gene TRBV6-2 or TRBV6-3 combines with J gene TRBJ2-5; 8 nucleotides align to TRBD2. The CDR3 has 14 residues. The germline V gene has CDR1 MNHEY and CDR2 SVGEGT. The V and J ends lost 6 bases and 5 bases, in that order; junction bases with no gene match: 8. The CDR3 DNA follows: TGTGCCAGCAGGCCCCCCGGGGGGGGCGAGACCCAGTACTTC. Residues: CASRPPGGGETQYF.

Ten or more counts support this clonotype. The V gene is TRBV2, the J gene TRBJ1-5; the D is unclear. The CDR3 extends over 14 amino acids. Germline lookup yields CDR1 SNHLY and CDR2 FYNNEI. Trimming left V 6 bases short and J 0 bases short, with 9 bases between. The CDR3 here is CASRAPISNQPQHF. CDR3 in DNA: TGTGCCAGCAGGGCCCCAATTAGCAATCAGCCCCAGCATTTT.

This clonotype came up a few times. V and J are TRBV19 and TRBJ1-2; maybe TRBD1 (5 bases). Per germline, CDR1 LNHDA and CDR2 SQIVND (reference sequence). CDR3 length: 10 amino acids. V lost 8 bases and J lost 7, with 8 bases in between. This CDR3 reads CASRDRGYTF. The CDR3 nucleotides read TGTGCCAGTCGGGACCGTGGCTACACCTTC.

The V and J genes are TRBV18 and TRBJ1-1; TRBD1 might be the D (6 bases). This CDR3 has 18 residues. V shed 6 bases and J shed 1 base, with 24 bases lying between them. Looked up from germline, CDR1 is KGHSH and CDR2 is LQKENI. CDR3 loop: CASSHTWGAAPQNTEAFF. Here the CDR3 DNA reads TGTGCCAGCTCGCACACGTGGGGGGCGGCTCCACAGAACACTGAAGCTTTCTTT.

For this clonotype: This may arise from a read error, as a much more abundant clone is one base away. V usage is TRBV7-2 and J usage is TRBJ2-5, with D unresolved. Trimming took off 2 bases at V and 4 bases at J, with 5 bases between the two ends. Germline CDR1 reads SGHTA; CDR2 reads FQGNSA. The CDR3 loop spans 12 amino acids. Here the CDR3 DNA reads TGTGCCAGCAGCTTATATTCAGAGACCCAGTACTTC. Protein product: CASSLYSETQYF.

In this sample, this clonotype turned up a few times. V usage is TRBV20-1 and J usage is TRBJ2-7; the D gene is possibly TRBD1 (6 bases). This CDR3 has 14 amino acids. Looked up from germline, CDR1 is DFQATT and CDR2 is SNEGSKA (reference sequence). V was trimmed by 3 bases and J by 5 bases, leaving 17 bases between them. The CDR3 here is CSAREDSQVDEQYV. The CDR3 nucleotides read TGCAGTGCTAGGGAGGACAGCCAGGTTGACGAGCAGTACGTC.

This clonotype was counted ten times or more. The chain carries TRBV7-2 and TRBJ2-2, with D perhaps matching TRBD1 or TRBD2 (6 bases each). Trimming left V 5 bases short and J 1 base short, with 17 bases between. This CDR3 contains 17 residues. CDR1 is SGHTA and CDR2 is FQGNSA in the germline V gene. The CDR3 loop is CASSPRSGARNTGELFF. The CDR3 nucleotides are TGTGCCAGCAGCCCAAGGTCGGGGGCCCGGAACACCGGGGAGCTGTTTTTT.

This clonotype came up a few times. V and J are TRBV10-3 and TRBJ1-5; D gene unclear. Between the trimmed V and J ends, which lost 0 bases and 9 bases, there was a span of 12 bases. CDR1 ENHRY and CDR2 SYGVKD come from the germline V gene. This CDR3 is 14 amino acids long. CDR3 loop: CAISESLATGPQHF. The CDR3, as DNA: TGTGCCATCAGTGAGTCGTTAGCCACGGGGCCCCAGCATTTT.

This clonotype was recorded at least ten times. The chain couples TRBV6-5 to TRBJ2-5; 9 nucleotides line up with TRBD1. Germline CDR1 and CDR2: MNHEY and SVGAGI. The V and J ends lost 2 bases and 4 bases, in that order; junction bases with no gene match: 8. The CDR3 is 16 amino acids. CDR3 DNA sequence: TGTGCCAGCAGTTACCGGACAGGGGAGAGGCCAGAGACCCAGTACTTC. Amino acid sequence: CASSYRTGERPETQYF.